One and the same sample provided the 21 T cell receptor beta chains below, sequenced in a study of immune cell composition in non-small cell lung cancer. Profiled with immunoSEQ multiplex PCR; TCRdb holds only in-frame clones, not every one. This sample has 3,800 or so clones, with about 70% found just once. Normal lung sampling was at least 3 cm from the tumour, as distant as possible. The sequenced material came from non-adjacent lung tissue. Receptors originate from a human donor with non-small cell lung cancer.

The chain couples TRBV18 to TRBJ2-7; 10 bases match TRBD1. There are 15 residues in the CDR3. The V and J ends lost 4 bases and 6 bases, in that order; junction bases with no gene match: 9. CDR1 and CDR2 from the germline V gene are KGHSH and LQKENI. The CDR3 DNA is TGTGCCAGCTCACGCGGGACAGGGGAGTTGGGCGAGCAGTACTTC. Translating it yields CASSRGTGELGEQYF.

The chain couples TRBV5-1 to TRBJ1-2; D remains ambiguous. V lost 2 bases and J 3 bases, leaving 8 bases between the germline ends. The V gene's germline CDR1 is SGHRS and CDR2 YFSETQ. This CDR3 spans 13 amino acids. Here the CDR3 reads CASSLRADYGYTF. The CDR3 coding sequence is TGCGCCAGCAGCTTAAGAGCCGACTATGGCTACACCTTC.

This clone was seen once. This chain joins TRBV28 and TRBJ1-5, with 8 positions matching TRBD1. CDR3 length equals 18 residues. Losses at the gene ends were 6 bases for V and 0 bases for J; bases not matched to a gene: 13. CDR1 MDHEN and CDR2 SYDVKM come from the germline V gene. The DNA for the CDR3 is TGTGCCAGCAGCCTGGACAGGGAGTTCTTCCCTAGCAATCAGCCCCAGCATTTT. It specifies CASSLDREFFPSNQPQHF.

V usage is TRBV19 and J usage is TRBJ2-7; 8 bases are shared with TRBD2. Per germline, CDR1 LNHDA and CDR2 SQIVND (reference sequence). Germline trimming cut 6 bases from V and 5 bases from J; bases unmatched to any gene: 6. The CDR3 spans 13 residues. CDR3 sequence: CASSRLAHHEQYF. CDR3 nucleotides: TGTGCCAGTAGCCGACTAGCGCATCACGAGCAGTACTTC.

V is TRBV18 and J is TRBJ2-4; a weak D match, TRBD1 (7 bases). The CDR3 is 15 amino acids. The germline CDR1 and CDR2 sequences are KGHSH and LQKENI. V was pared by 8 bases and J by 4 bases, with 18 bases between. Here the CDR3 reads CASQGLTGLKNIQYF. CDR3 DNA: TGTGCCAGCCAGGGACTGACAGGGTTGAAAAACATTCAGTACTTC.

The chain joins TRBV5-1 to TRBJ1-6; 10 bases map to TRBD1. V gave up 5 bases and J gave up 6 bases; unmatched junction bases: 8. The CDR3 runs 16 residues. In germline, CDR1 is SGHRS, CDR2 YFSETQ. The CDR3 bases are TGCGCCAGCAGGAGACAGGGGGCCGATCCTAATTCACCCCTCCACTTT. It yields the protein CASRRQGADPNSPLHF.

This clone was counted a few times. The CDR3 DNA reads TGTGCCAGCAGTGATTTCGGGAGGACTGAAGCTTTCTTT. As protein: CASSDFGRTEAFF. The V call is TRBV2, the J call TRBJ1-1; no clear D gene. Trimming cost V 3 bases and J 5 bases, with 10 bases left between them. The germline gives CDR1 SNHLY, CDR2 FYNNEI. CDR3 size: 13 residues.

J is TRBJ1-1 and V is TRBV5-5, with D possibly matching TRBD1 (5 bases). Trimming shortened V by 4 bases and J by 2 bases, and 18 bases separated the two germline ends. The CDR3 length is 16 residues. Germline lookup yields CDR1 SGHKS and CDR2 YYEKEE (reference sequence). CDR3 in amino acids: CASSPGVGRQNTEAFF. The DNA for the CDR3 is TGTGCCAGCAGCCCGGGGGTTGGCAGGCAAAACACTGAAGCTTTCTTT.

The chain couples TRBV7-9 to TRBJ2-3; 9 bases are a match to TRBD1. The CDR3 consists of 19 residues. Germline V lookup: CDR1 SEHNR, CDR2 FQNEAQ (reference sequence). V lost 1 base, J lost 3 bases, and 14 bases stayed unmatched. The chain's CDR3 is CASSLDLTGGFRITDTQYF. The CDR3 DNA is TGTGCCAGCAGCTTAGACCTGACAGGGGGATTTCGGATAACAGATACGCAGTATTTT.

The genes are TRBV5-4 and TRBJ2-2, with D possibly being TRBD1 (6 bases). The germline V and J ends were trimmed by 4 bases and 0 bases, with 13 bases remaining between them. CDR3 length equals 16 residues. CDR1 SGHNT and CDR2 YYREEE come from the germline V gene (reference sequence). The CDR3 region has the DNA TGTGCCAGCAGCCAGACCGGGACAACGAACACCGGGGAGCTGTTTTTT. Its protein is CASSQTGTTNTGELFF.

The chain joins TRBV7-8 to TRBJ2-3; 8 bases match TRBD2. The germline V gene encodes CDR1 SGHVS and CDR2 FQNEAQ. The CDR3 runs 15 residues. After removal of 3 bases from V and 2 bases from J, the junction contained 4 bases not matched to a gene. The DNA of the CDR3 is TGTGCCAGCAGCTTGGGGCGGGGGGCCACAGATACGCAGTATTTT. Protein product: CASSLGRGATDTQYF.

J is TRBJ2-7 and V is TRBV28, with D tentatively TRBD1 (7 bases). Germline V gene data show CDR1 as MDHEN and CDR2 as SYDVKM. V gave up 6 bases and J gave up 7 bases, with 25 bases separating them. The CDR3 extends over 16 amino acids. In DNA form, the CDR3 reads TGTGCCAGCAGCCCTTTGGGGGGTAGGGGGCGAGGGGAGCAGTACTTC. It is translated as CASSPLGGRGRGEQYF.

The chain links TRBV6-5 to TRBJ2-1, with D possibly TRBD2 on 6 matching bases. The germline V gene encodes CDR1 MNHEY and CDR2 SVGAGI. V was trimmed by 5 bases and J by 4 bases, leaving 15 bases between them. This CDR3 comprises 15 residues. In DNA, the CDR3 is TGTGCCAGCAGTAGTTACGCGGGACTGTACAATGAGCAGTTCTTC. This gives the protein CASSSYAGLYNEQFF.

The V gene is TRBV28, the J gene TRBJ2-1, with 10 bases that match TRBD1. The CDR3 is made up of 15 amino acids. Trimming took 5 bases from V and 5 from J; bases not matched to a gene: 6. From germline, CDR1 is MDHEN and CDR2 SYDVKM. The DNA of the CDR3 is TGTGCCAGCAGTACCGACAGGGGGCTCAACAATGAGCAGTTCTTC. Protein sequence: CASSTDRGLNNEQFF.

The chain joins TRBV5-1 to TRBJ2-3; 7 nucleotides agree with TRBD1. CDR3 length: 15 amino acids. Germline loops: CDR1 SGHRS, CDR2 YFSETQ. V shed 5 bases and J 6 bases; nucleotides not matched to a gene: 12. The CDR3 protein is CASSFTGASSDTQYF. The CDR3 nucleotides are TGCGCCAGCAGTTTCACAGGGGCCTCCTCCGATACGCAGTATTTT.

CDR3 loop: CASSPGLTEKTQYF. The CDR3 DNA sequence: TGTGCCAGCAGCCCTGGACTGACCGAAAAGACCCAGTACTTC. The V gene is TRBV11-3, the J gene TRBJ2-5; D is possibly TRBD2 (5 bases). The V gene lost 5 bases and the J gene lost 6 bases, with 16 bases spanning the gap. Germline values: CDR1 SGHNT, CDR2 YENEEA. The CDR3 consists of 14 residues.

The chain recombines TRBV11-3 with TRBJ1-2; D uncertain. The CDR3 runs to 14 residues. The V and J ends lost 5 bases and 4 bases respectively, with 14 bases between them. The germline CDR1 and CDR2 sequences are SGHNT and YENEEA. Here the CDR3 reads CASSPTCNFYGYTF. The CDR3 DNA follows: TGTGCCAGCAGCCCCACGTGCAACTTCTATGGCTACACCTTC.

This clone was seen a single time. The chain recombines TRBV27 with TRBJ2-7, with D tentatively TRBD2 (6 bases). Germline CDR1 reads MNHEY; CDR2 reads SMNVEV (reference sequence). The ends were cut back, 6 bases at V and 0 bases at J, with 18 bases in the middle. The CDR3 is 16 amino acids. CDR3 amino acids: CASSLAARSVSYEQYF. CDR3 nucleotides: TGTGCCAGCAGCTTAGCGGCGCGTTCGGTCTCCTACGAGCAGTACTTC.

This clone was seen only once. The chain carries TRBV5-6 and TRBJ2-1; TRBD1 is a possible D gene (5 bases). Trimming shortened V by 3 bases and J by 10 bases, and 14 bases separated the two germline ends. There are 13 residues in the CDR3. Germline V gene sequence: CDR1 SGHDT, CDR2 YYEEEE. The CDR3 coding sequence is TGTGCCAGCAGCTGGCGGCAGGGCGGCGAGCAGTTCTTC. Its translation: CASSWRQGGEQFF.

This clone was seen only a few times. The rearrangement joins TRBV10-3 to TRBJ1-5, with D unclear. Trimming stripped 5 bases from V and 4 bases from J, with 12 bases between. Per germline, CDR1 ENHRY and CDR2 SYGVKD. This CDR3 spans 14 amino acids. Here the CDR3 reads CAISTGDLNQPQHF. CDR3 nucleotides: TGTGCCATCAGTACGGGAGACCTAAATCAGCCCCAGCATTTT.

The chain is built from TRBV4-2 and TRBJ2-7; D not certain. V lost 0 bases and J 0 bases, leaving 9 bases between the germline ends. This CDR3 region has 15 residues. Germline CDR1 and CDR2: LGHNA and YNFKEQ. Written as DNA, the CDR3 is TGTGCCAGCAGCCAAGACCCGGAGTTCTCCTACGAGCAGTACTTC. It yields the protein CASSQDPEFSYEQYF.